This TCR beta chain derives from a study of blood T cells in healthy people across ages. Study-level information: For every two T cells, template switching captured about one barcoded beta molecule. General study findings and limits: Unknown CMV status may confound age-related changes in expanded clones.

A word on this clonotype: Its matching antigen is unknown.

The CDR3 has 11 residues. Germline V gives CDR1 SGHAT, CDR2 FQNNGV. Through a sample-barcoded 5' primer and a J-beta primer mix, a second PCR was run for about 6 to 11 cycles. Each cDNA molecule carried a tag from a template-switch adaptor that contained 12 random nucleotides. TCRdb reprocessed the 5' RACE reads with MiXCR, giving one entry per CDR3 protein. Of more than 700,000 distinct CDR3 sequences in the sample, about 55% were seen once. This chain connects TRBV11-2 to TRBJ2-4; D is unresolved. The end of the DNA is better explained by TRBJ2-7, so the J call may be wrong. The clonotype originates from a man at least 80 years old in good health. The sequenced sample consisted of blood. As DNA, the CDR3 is TGTGCCAGCAGTCCTTACGGCGAGCAGTACTTC. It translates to CASSPYGEQYF.